These 6 T cell receptor beta chains were all obtained from the same sample, sequenced in a study of blood T cell repertoires in COVID-19 (TCRdb year 2020). The method behind the library was the immunoSEQ multiplex PCR assay. The source is immuneACCESS, and TCRdb retained only in-frame sequences with V and J called. Part of the clones is not carried over; for the studies checked, unresolved V genes explain less than half of this, and the remainder is unexplained. The sample table shows about 130,000 clones, and around 79% are seen once. Together, the top ten hold about 5% of the sample. Sequencing was performed on peripheral blood. All receptors derive from a woman aged 70-85 years with COVID-19, enrolled during active disease.

This sequence joins TRBV2 and TRBJ2-5; TRBD1 matches at 9 bases. This CDR3 comprises 15 residues. CDR1 SNHLY and CDR2 FYNNEI come from the germline V gene. The ends lost 5 bases at V and 4 bases at J; junction bases unmatched: 8. The CDR3 DNA reads as TGTGCCAGCAGTTCGGGACAGGGTTATGTAGAGACCCAGTACTTC. This gives the protein CASSSGQGYVETQYF.

The rearrangement links TRBV28 to TRBJ2-3; D perhaps matches TRBD1 (5 bases). Germline CDR1 MDHEN, CDR2 SYDVKM. The CDR3 is 13 amino acids. The V and J ends lost 6 bases and 4 bases respectively, with 11 bases between them. The CDR3 loop reads CASRTEAPDTQYF. The DNA for the CDR3 is TGTGCCAGCAGGACAGAGGCCCCAGATACGCAGTATTTT.

This chain joins TRBV6-2 or TRBV6-3 and TRBJ1-2; tentative D call: TRBD1 (5 bases). This CDR3 has 12 residues. Per germline, CDR1 MNHEY and CDR2 SVGEGT. V lost 5 bases to trimming and J lost 5 bases, with 9 bases between them. Here the CDR3 DNA reads TGTGCCAGCAGTCGCGGGGGGTATGGCTACACCTTC. It specifies CASSRGGYGYTF.

In this sample, this clone turned up a few times. The chain uses TRBV6-4 and TRBJ1-5; TRBD1 might be the D (5 bases). Germline CDR1 reads MRHNA; CDR2 reads SNTAGT. The CDR3 is made up of 14 amino acids. Trimming shortened V by 0 bases and J by 6 bases, and 9 bases separated the two germline ends. CDR3 sequence reads: CASSDSPDSQPQHF. The CDR3 bases are TGTGCCAGCAGTGACTCCCCCGACAGTCAGCCCCAGCATTTT.

This clone came up once. This chain uses TRBV11-2 with TRBJ2-7; perhaps TRBD2 as D (8 bases). Trimming removed 7 bases from V and 2 bases from J, with 15 bases in between. CDR1 is SGHAT and CDR2 is FQNNGV in the germline V gene. The CDR3 has 14 amino acids. The CDR3 region is CASTRGRGAYEQYF. The CDR3 nucleotides read TGTGCCAGCACTAGGGGGCGGGGGGCCTACGAGCAGTACTTC.

The rearrangement uses TRBV5-4 and TRBJ2-7, with unresolved D. Looked up from germline, CDR1 is SGHNT and CDR2 is YYREEE (reference sequence). Trimming removed 2 bases at V and 2 bases at J, with 8 bases between. The CDR3 sequence is 13 residues long. CDR3 coding DNA: TGTGCCAGCAGCTTAAACAGAGCCTACGAGCAGTACTTC. Its protein product is CASSLNRAYEQYF.